A single sample is the source of the 10 T cell receptor beta chains below, sequenced in a study of T cells in Graves' hyperthyroidism and ophthalmopathy. TCR beta CDR3 sequences were amplified from RNA transcripts. RT-PCR in the first round (using the HTBI primer set) targeted the TCR CDR3. TCRdb re-derived calls from the multiplex PCR reads in MiXCR, one entry per CDR3 protein. The table lists hundreds of thousands of distinct CDR3 sequences, roughly 14% of them singletons. The sample comprised blood. The receptors come from a man aged 18 to 29 with Graves' ophthalmopathy.

This clonotype was counted at least ten times. CDR3 DNA: TGCAGCGTACTAGCGGGAGAAACGAATGAGCAGTTCTTC. Translated, it gives CSVLAGETNEQFF. The chain couples TRBV29-1 to TRBJ2-1; TRBD2 matches 11 bases. The CDR3 consists of 13 residues. After removal of 6 bases from V and 7 bases from J, the junction contained 5 bases not matched to a gene. The germline V gene has CDR1 SQVTM and CDR2 ANQGSEA.

This clonotype was seen only a few times. This chain uses TRBV14 with TRBJ2-6; 8 bases match TRBD1. CDR1 and CDR2 from the germline V gene are SGHDN and FVKESK. The CDR3 length is 19 residues. The V and J ends lost 0 bases and 0 bases, in that order; junction bases with no gene match: 7. CDR3 region: CASSQELGTGHSGANVLTF. Written as DNA, the CDR3 is TGTGCCAGCAGCCAAGAGTTAGGGACAGGTCACTCTGGGGCCAACGTCCTGACTTTC.

This clonotype was counted ten times or more. This chain joins TRBV11-3 and TRBJ2-5, with D unclear. Per germline, CDR1 SGHNT and CDR2 YENEEA. V was trimmed by 5 bases and J by 2 bases, leaving 9 bases between them. This CDR3 comprises 13 residues. CDR3: CASSPSHQETQYF. Written as DNA, the CDR3 is TGTGCCAGCAGCCCAAGTCATCAAGAGACCCAGTACTTC.

The chain combines TRBV20-1 with TRBJ1-5, with TRBD1 as a possible D gene (6 bases). The CDR3 covers 15 residues. The V end was cut by 6 bases, the J end by 1 base, with 16 bases between. CDR1 DFQATT and CDR2 SNEGSKA come from the germline V gene (reference sequence). CDR3 sequence: CSALRPGHSNQPQHF. DNA of the CDR3: TGCAGTGCCCTACGACCGGGACACAGCAATCAGCCCCAGCATTTT.

This clonotype was seen repeatedly, ten times or more. V and J are TRBV27 and TRBJ2-7, with 7 bases that match TRBD1. Germline loops: CDR1 MNHEY, CDR2 SMNVEV (reference sequence). The CDR3 totals 18 residues. The V gene end was trimmed by 5 bases and the J gene end by 4 bases; junction bases not matched to a gene: 20. The CDR3: CASSPYPIDRVVGYEQYF. The CDR3, as DNA: TGTGCCAGCAGTCCATACCCCATCGACAGGGTTGTAGGGTACGAGCAGTACTTC.

This clonotype was picked up a small number of times. The V and J genes are TRBV6-1 and TRBJ2-2, with D possibly being TRBD2 (6 bases). In germline, CDR1 is MNHNS, CDR2 SASEGT. V was shortened by 5 bases and J by 10 bases, with 14 bases between the two germline ends. The CDR3 covers 13 residues. CDR3 sequence (DNA): TGTGCCAGCAGTACTAGCCCTCAGGAGGAGCTGTTTTTT. This codes for CASSTSPQEELFF.

This clonotype was seen repeatedly, ten times or more. The rearrangement links TRBV2 to TRBJ2-1; either TRBD1 or TRBD2 may supply D (6 bases each). The CDR3 runs to 15 residues. The germline CDR1 and CDR2 sequences are SNHLY and FYNNEI. V was shortened by 7 bases and J by 4 bases, with 17 bases between the two germline ends. The CDR3 spells CASKLRGAEYNEQFF. CDR3 sequence (DNA): TGTGCCAGCAAACTTAGGGGGGCCGAATACAATGAGCAGTTCTTC. Based on the CDR3 plus reference TRBV2 and TRBJ2-1, the full variable domain is EPEVTQTPSHQVTQMGQEVILRCVPISNHLYFYWYRQILGQKVEFLVSFYNNEISEKSEIFDDQFSVERPDGSNFTLKIRSTKLEDSAMYFCASKLRGAEYNEQFFGPGTRLTVL.

This clonotype has just a few counts. Written as DNA, the CDR3 is TGTGCCAGCAGTGAAGCGTTCTGGCTAGCGGGAGTCAGGGAGACCCAGTACTTC. As protein: CASSEAFWLAGVRETQYF. The chain employs TRBV6-1 and TRBJ2-5, with 10 bases matching TRBD2. This CDR3 spans 18 amino acids. The ends lost 0 bases at V and 5 bases at J; junction bases unmatched: 12. In germline, CDR1 is MNHNS, CDR2 SASEGT.

The chain has TRBV4-1 and TRBJ1-4, with D hard to call. Germline lookup yields CDR1 MGHRA and CDR2 YSYEKL. With 3 bases removed from V and 7 bases from J, the gap between germline ends came to 15 bases. CDR3 length: 15 residues. The CDR3: CASSHSAEEGEKLFF. DNA of the CDR3: TGCGCCAGCAGCCACTCGGCAGAGGAGGGTGAAAAACTGTTTTTT.

This clonotype came up many times. The V gene is TRBV10-3, the J gene TRBJ1-2; D might be TRBD1 (6 bases). CDR1 is ENHRY, CDR2 SYGVKD, per germline. CDR3 length: 13 residues. V lost 3 bases and J 8 bases, leaving 13 bases between the germline ends. The CDR3 loop reads CAISDGAGVGYTF. Here the CDR3 DNA reads TGTGCCATCAGTGATGGGGCAGGGGTCGGCTACACCTTC.